This T cell receptor beta chain was captured by sequencing in a study of blood T cell repertoires in COVID-19. Across the study: COVID-19 samples collected from the United States, Italy and Spain covered acute and convalescent phases. Sample material is recorded as cDNA or gDNA derived from T cells, B-cell-depleted T cells, or PBMCs.

Per the authors' pipeline: Researchers report that nucleated cell counts were estimated from reference gene primer amplification. TCRdb's table, derived via immunoSEQ multiplex PCR, lists solely in-frame clones and lacks some. Clone size and V and J calls were adopted from that table, with D and trimming inferred from the DNA. The table records around 92,000 clones, about 74% of them present only once. The germline V gene has CDR1 GTSNPN and CDR2 SVGIG (reference sequence). There are 15 residues in the CDR3. Trimming removed 6 bases from V and 7 bases from J, with 21 bases in between. Seattle researchers signed up patients amid active infection and tracked them longitudinally.

The source material was peripheral blood. This TCR was sampled from a man between 65 and 80 years old with COVID-19, enrolled during active disease. This chain uses TRBV30 with TRBJ1-4; D is unclear. CDR3 sequence reads: CACTVGGLVSEKLFF. The CDR3 bases are TGTGCCTGCACTGTCGGAGGGCTTGTGAGTGAAAAACTGTTTTTT.